This T cell receptor (beta chain) emerged from a study of CD8+CD57+ T cells in acquired aplastic anemia. For the study at large: Sorted CD4+ and CD8+ cells yielded DNA averaging around 3.2 ug. Broader study findings: Patient and control CD8+ Simpson's diversity was not significantly different.

For this clonotype: Its antigen is unidentified.

Patients included in sequencing had previously demonstrated CD8+CD57+ cell expansion by flow cytometry. Everyone among the patients had severe acquired aplastic anemia. Patients were therapy-naive when their blood was sampled. Germline lookup yields CDR1 LNHDA and CDR2 SQIVND (reference sequence). The CDR3 is made up of 13 amino acids. V shed 8 bases and J shed 4 bases, with 14 bases lying between them. The template for TCR beta VDJ and CDR3 sequence profiling was genomic DNA. TCRdb re-derived calls from the reads in MiXCR, one entry per CDR3 protein. The sample carries about 200,000 distinct CDR3 sequences, less than 75% recorded once.

The gene calls are TRBV19 and TRBJ1-1; no definite D call. The sequence was collected from a human donor with aplastic anemia. The sequenced material came from sorted CD4+, CD8+, or CD8+CD57+ T cells (not recorded which) from PBMCs. The CDR3: CASARGASTEAFF. DNA for the CDR3: TGTGCCAGTGCGCGGGGTGCGAGCACTGAAGCTTTCTTT.